This T cell receptor beta chain derives from a study of technical replicates of blood from several donors. The CDR3 covers 15 residues. The ends lost 8 bases at V and 7 bases at J; junction bases unmatched: 17. Germline values: CDR1 SEHNR, CDR2 FQNEAQ (reference sequence). This clone occurred a few times. Measured with immunoSEQ multiplex PCR; TCRdb has only the in-frame clones, and not every one. The top ten clones hold approximately 0.2% of a sample with 45,000 to 55,000 clones, around 94% of them seen once. Input material: T cells isolated from PBMCs. The clonotype was recovered from a human donor in good health. This chain uses TRBV7-9 with TRBJ2-7, with 7 bases lining up with TRBD1. The CDR3 DNA reads as TGTGCCAGCCTGACCCCGACAGGGCCCCCGGGGGAGCAGTACTTC. Translating gives CASLTPTGPPGEQYF.